This T cell receptor (beta chain) was documented in a study of T-cell reconstitution after alpha-beta-depleted transplantation in children. Findings and caveats of the study: Alpha-beta T cells present about two months after transplant were reported to originate from several hundred expanded graft clones.

The authors prepared the TCRbeta library with unique molecular identifiers. TCRdb reprocessed the PCR reads with MiXCR, giving one entry per CDR3 protein. Seen here are 300,000 to 400,000 distinct CDR3 sequences, around 25% observed once, and the top ten hold over 9.5%. Of note for this clonotype: Its specificity is unknown.

The sample consisted of PBMCs, mostly from graft donor cells, taken 180 days after TCRalphabeta/CD19-depleted stem cell transplant. The TCR originated in a male patient aged 10-17 years who had a stem cell transplant for acute lymphoblastic leukemia, so the T cells may come from the graft donor.

CDR3 amino acids: CSAPGLQRYNEQFF. Written as DNA, the CDR3 is TGCAGTGCCCCAGGACTCCAGAGATACAATGAGCAGTTCTTC. The chain combines TRBV20-1 with TRBJ2-1; maybe TRBD2 (5 bases). In germline, CDR1 is DFQATT, CDR2 SNEGSKA (reference sequence). The V end was cut by 6 bases, the J end by 4 bases, with 16 bases between. The CDR3 runs 14 residues.